This T cell receptor beta chain was obtained from a study of cytomegalovirus exposure and HLA in healthy donors. The length of the CDR3 is 13 residues. Primers included in the PCR were 60 Vbeta and 13 Jbeta primers. Using immunoSEQ multiplex PCR, the repertoire was profiled, and TCRdb retains in-frame clones only, with some absent. The sample includes 50,000 to 65,000 clones, approximately 86% of them seen just once. This clonotype originated in a woman aged 18-35 years in good health and CMV-seronegative. Sequencing was performed on PBMCs. This chain links TRBV21-1 with TRBJ2-7; the D call in the table, TRBD1, was not verified against the DNA. TRBV21-1 counts as a pseudogene. The CDR3 loop reads CASSADNSYEQYF. CDR3 DNA: TGTGCCAGCAGCGCTGACAATTCCTACGAGCAGTACTTC.